These 14 T cell receptor beta chains came from one sample sequenced in a study of T-cell reconstitution after alpha-beta-depleted transplantation in children. During its preparation, the TCRbeta library received unique molecular identifiers. MiXCR was run by TCRdb on the PCR reads, yielding one entry per CDR3 protein. This sample has roughly 180,000 distinct CDR3 sequences; 11% occur once, and the top ten carry around 13%. The sequencing here drew on PBMCs, taken before TCRalphabeta/CD19-depleted stem cell transplant. The origin of the receptors is a boy between 2 and 15 years old with acute myeloid leukemia, due to receive a stem cell transplant.

This clonotype was picked up many times. The chain uses TRBV5-8 and TRBJ2-7; no reliable D call. Trimming cost V 2 bases and J 9 bases, with 9 bases left between them. There are 11 residues in the CDR3. CDR1 and CDR2 (germline): SGHTS, YDEGEE. CDR3 sequence: CASSFVRRQYV. DNA of the CDR3: TGTGCCAGCAGCTTCGTACGGCGGCAGTACGTC.

This clonotype has at least ten counts. The chain recombines TRBV5-5 with TRBJ2-7, with D uncertain. Trimming shortened V by 4 bases and J by 2 bases, and 10 bases separated the two germline ends. Germline V gene sequence: CDR1 SGHKS, CDR2 YYEKEE (reference sequence). The CDR3 length is 13 residues. DNA of the CDR3: TGTGCCAGCAGCATCACGGCGGCCTACGAGCAGTACTTC. Encoded protein: CASSITAAYEQYF.

This clonotype was seen at least ten times. The genes are TRBV4-1 and TRBJ1-2; 11 bases are a match to TRBD1. The junction had 5 bases not matched to a gene; V was cut back by 4 bases and J by 4 bases. Germline loops: CDR1 MGHRA, CDR2 YSYEKL. The CDR3 contains 15 residues. The CDR3 coding sequence is TGCGCCAGCAGCCCGGACAGGGGGCCGAGCTATGGCTACACCTTC. Amino acid sequence: CASSPDRGPSYGYTF.

Many counts were recorded for this clonotype. This chain joins TRBV12-3 or TRBV12-4 and TRBJ1-1, with D tentatively TRBD1 (5 bases). Between the trimmed V and J ends, which lost 5 bases and 6 bases, there was a span of 16 bases. The CDR3 loop spans 14 amino acids. CDR3 sequence: CASSPRVLGAEAFF. CDR3 nucleotides: TGTGCCAGCAGTCCCCGAGTCTTGGGGGCTGAAGCTTTCTTT.

For this clonotype: Compared with germline, one end of the junction differs, possibly owing to a read error. V gene TRBV13 combines with J gene TRBJ1-1, with TRBD1 matching over 8 bases. Germline V lookup: CDR1 PRHDT, CDR2 FYEKMQ (reference sequence). This CDR3 spans 14 amino acids. CDR3 region: CASRLGQGNTEAFF. In nucleotides, the CDR3 is TGTGCCAGCCGCTTAGGACAGGGAAACACTGAAGCTTTCTTT.

This clonotype was counted many times. The rearrangement joins TRBV7-8 to TRBJ1-3; D is uncertain. V gave up 1 base and J gave up 0 bases, with 10 bases separating them. The germline V gene has CDR1 SGHVS and CDR2 FQNEAQ. The CDR3 length is 16 residues. The CDR3 DNA reads TGTGCCAGCAGCTTAGACGGGCACTACTCTGGAAACACCATATATTTT. Its protein product is CASSLDGHYSGNTIYF.

This clonotype was observed at least ten times. The chain combines TRBV20-1 with TRBJ1-1; D is possibly TRBD1 (6 bases). The CDR3 is made up of 13 amino acids. The germline gives CDR1 DFQATT, CDR2 SNEGSKA (reference sequence). The germline V and J ends were trimmed by 6 bases and 7 bases, with 18 bases remaining between them. CDR3 sequence: CSADRQDPREAFF. The CDR3 bases are TGCAGTGCAGATCGACAGGATCCTCGTGAAGCTTTCTTT.

Remarks on this clonotype: A much larger clone differs from this one at a single base, so this may be a read error. The rearrangement joins TRBV28 to TRBJ2-3; maybe TRBD2 (6 bases). There are 15 residues in the CDR3. The germline V gene encodes CDR1 MDHEN and CDR2 SYDVKM. CDR3 region: CASSLPSAGTDTQSF. For the CDR3, the DNA is TGTGCCAGCAGTTTACCTAGCGCCGGCACAGATACGCAGTCTTTT.

This clonotype was observed many times. The chain carries TRBV7-3 and TRBJ2-1; D gene uncertain. The CDR3 spans 15 residues. Trimming removed 4 bases from V and 0 bases from J, with 10 bases in between. Germline V gene sequence: CDR1 SGHTA, CDR2 FQGTGA. CDR3 sequence: CASSSRAGSYNEQFF. DNA of the CDR3: TGTGCCAGCAGCTCCCGGGCAGGCTCCTACAATGAGCAGTTCTTC.

This clonotype was observed many times. CDR3 DNA: TGTGCCAGCAGCCAAGATGAGATTTCCTACGAGCAGTACTTC. Amino acid sequence: CASSQDEISYEQYF. The chain uses TRBV3-1 and TRBJ2-7; unclear D gene. There are 14 residues in the CDR3. CDR1 LGHDT and CDR2 YNNKEL come from the germline V gene (reference sequence). V was shortened by 0 bases and J by 1 base, with 7 bases between the two germline ends.

This clonotype was seen repeatedly, ten times or more. The chain employs TRBV2 and TRBJ2-1; D not resolved. Trimming stripped 6 bases from V and 7 bases from J, with 7 bases between. This CDR3 is built from 11 residues. CDR1 is SNHLY, CDR2 FYNNEI, per germline. CDR3 sequence reads: CASRYLNEQFF. Written as DNA, the CDR3 is TGTGCCAGCAGGTATTTGAATGAGCAGTTCTTC.

V gene TRBV7-2 combines with J gene TRBJ2-5, with D tentatively TRBD2 (5 bases). Germline V gene sequence: CDR1 SGHTA, CDR2 FQGNSA. The CDR3 is made up of 18 amino acids. With 0 bases removed from V and 4 bases from J, the gap between germline ends came to 21 bases. The CDR3 region is CASSLALGGPREGETQYF. CDR3 coding DNA: TGTGCCAGCAGCTTAGCCTTAGGTGGTCCGAGAGAGGGAGAGACCCAGTACTTC.

This clonotype was counted ten times or more. The chain joins TRBV4-1 to TRBJ2-7; 7 nucleotides align to TRBD1. Germline V CDR1 and CDR2: MGHRA, YSYEKL. The CDR3 spans 15 residues. The trim removed 4 bases at V and 2 bases at J, leaving 8 bases unmatched. The CDR3 region has the DNA TGCGCCAGCAGCCGAATACCGGGACAGACCTACGAGCAGTACGTC. Translating gives CASSRIPGQTYEQYV.

In this sample, this clonotype turned up many times. V usage is TRBV29-1 and J usage is TRBJ2-7; the D is unclear. V gave up 2 bases and J gave up 0 bases, with 5 bases separating them. The CDR3 is 12 residues long. The germline gives CDR1 SQVTM, CDR2 ANQGSEA. Here the CDR3 DNA reads TGCAGCGTTGAACCGAGCTCCTACGAGCAGTACTTC. This sequence encodes CSVEPSSYEQYF.